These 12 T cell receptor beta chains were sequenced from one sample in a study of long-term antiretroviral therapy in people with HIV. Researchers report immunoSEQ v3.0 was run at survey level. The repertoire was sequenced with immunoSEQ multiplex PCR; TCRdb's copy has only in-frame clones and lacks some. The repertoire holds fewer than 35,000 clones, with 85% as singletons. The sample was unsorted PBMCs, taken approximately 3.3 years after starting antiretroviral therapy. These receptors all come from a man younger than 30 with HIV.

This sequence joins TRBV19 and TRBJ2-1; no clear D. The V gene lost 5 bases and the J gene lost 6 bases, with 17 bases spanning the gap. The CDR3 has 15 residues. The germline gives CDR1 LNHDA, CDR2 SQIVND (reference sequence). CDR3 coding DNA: TGTGCCAGTAGTGTAAAGACGGGTATGGTCAATGAGCAGTTCTTC. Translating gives CASSVKTGMVNEQFF. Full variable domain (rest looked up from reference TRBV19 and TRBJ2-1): DGGITQSPKYLFRKEGQNVTLSCEQNLNHDAMYWYRQDPGQGLRLIYYSQIVNDFQKGDIAEGYSVSREKKESFPLTVTSAQKNPTAFYLCASSVKTGMVNEQFFGPGTRLTVL.

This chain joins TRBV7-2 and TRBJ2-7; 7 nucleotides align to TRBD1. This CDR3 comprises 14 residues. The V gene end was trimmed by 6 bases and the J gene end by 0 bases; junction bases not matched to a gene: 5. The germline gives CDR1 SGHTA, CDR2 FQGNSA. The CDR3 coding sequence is TGTGCCAGCAGTCGTCGGGACAGCTCCTACGAGCAGTACTTC. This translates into CASSRRDSSYEQYF.

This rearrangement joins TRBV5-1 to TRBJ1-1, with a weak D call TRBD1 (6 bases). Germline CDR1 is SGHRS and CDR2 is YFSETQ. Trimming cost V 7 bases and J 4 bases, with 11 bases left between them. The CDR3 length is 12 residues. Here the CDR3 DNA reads TGCGCCAGCGGGGGACATTCCACTGAAGCTTTCTTT. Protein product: CASGGHSTEAFF.

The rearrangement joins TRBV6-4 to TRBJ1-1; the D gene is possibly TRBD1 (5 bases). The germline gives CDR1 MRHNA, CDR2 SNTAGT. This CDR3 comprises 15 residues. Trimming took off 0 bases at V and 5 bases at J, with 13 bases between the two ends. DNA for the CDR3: TGTGCCAGCAGTGACTCGTTCGGGGCGCGGACTGAAGCTTTCTTT. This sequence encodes CASSDSFGARTEAFF.

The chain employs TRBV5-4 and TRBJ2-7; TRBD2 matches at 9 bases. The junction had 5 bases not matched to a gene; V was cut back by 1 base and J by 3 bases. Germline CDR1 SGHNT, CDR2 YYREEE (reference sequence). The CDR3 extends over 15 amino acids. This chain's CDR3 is CASSLRRGGLYEQYF. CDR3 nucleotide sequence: TGTGCCAGCAGCTTGAGGCGGGGGGGCCTCTACGAGCAGTACTTC.

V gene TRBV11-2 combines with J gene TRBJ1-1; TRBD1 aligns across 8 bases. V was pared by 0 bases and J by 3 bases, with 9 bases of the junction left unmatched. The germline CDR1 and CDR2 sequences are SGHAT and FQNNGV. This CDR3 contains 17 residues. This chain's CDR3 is CASSLDKWDRRDTEAFF. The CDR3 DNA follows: TGTGCCAGCAGCTTAGATAAATGGGACAGGCGGGACACTGAAGCTTTCTTT.

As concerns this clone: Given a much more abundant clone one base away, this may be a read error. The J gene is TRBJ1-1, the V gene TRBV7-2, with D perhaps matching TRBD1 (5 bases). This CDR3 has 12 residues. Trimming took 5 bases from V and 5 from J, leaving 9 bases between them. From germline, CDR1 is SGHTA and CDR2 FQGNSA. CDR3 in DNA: TGTGCCAGCAGCCGGGGGGGGACTGAAGCTTTCTTT. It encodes CASSRGGTEAFF. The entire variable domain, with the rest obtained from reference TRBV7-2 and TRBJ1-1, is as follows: GAGVSQSPSNKVTEKGKDVELRCDPISGHTALYWYRQSLGQGLEFLIYFQGNSAPDKSGLPSDRFSAERTGGSVSTLTIQRTQQEDSAVYLCASSRGGTEAFFGQGTRLTVV.

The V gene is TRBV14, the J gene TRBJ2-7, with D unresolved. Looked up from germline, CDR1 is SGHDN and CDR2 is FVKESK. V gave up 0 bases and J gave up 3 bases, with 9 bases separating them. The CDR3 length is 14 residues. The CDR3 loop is CASSQEADHYEQYF. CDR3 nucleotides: TGTGCCAGCAGCCAAGAGGCAGACCACTACGAGCAGTACTTC.

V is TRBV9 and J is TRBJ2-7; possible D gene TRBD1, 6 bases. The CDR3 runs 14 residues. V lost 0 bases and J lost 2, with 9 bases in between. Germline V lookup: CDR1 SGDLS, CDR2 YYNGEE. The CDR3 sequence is CASSVAPGAYEQYF. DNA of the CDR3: TGTGCCAGCAGCGTAGCTCCAGGGGCCTACGAGCAGTACTTC.

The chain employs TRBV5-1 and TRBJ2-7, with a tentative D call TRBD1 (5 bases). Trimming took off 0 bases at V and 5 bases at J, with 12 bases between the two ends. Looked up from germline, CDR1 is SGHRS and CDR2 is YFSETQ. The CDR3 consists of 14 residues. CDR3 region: CASSLVGAQDEQYF. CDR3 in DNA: TGCGCCAGCAGCTTGGTAGGGGCACAGGACGAGCAGTACTTC.

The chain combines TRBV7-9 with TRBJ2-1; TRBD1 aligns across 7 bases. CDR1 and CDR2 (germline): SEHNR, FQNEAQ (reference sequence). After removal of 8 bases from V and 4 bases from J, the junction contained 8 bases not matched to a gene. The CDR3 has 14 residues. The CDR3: CASQGERVYNEQFF. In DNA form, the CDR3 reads TGTGCCAGCCAGGGGGAAAGGGTGTACAATGAGCAGTTCTTC.

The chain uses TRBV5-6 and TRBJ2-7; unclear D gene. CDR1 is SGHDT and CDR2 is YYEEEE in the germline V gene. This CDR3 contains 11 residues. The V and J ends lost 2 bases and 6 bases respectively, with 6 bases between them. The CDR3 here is CASSFWPEQYF. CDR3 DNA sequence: TGTGCCAGCAGCTTCTGGCCCGAGCAGTACTTC. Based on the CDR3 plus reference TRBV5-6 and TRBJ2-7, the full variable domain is DAGVTQSPTHLIKTRGQQVTLRCSPKSGHDTVSWYQQALGQGPQFIFQYYEEEERQRGNFPDRFSGHQFPNYSSELNVNALLLGDSALYLCASSFWPEQYFGPGTRLTVT.